Listed below are T cell receptor beta chains from one sample, sequenced in a study of T cells in Graves' hyperthyroidism and ophthalmopathy. TCRdb re-derived calls from the multiplex PCR reads in MiXCR, one entry per CDR3 protein. The sample lists under 250,000 distinct CDR3 sequences, approximately 25% occurring once. The source material was blood. Every receptor here comes from a woman aged 40 to 50 with Graves' ophthalmopathy. The CDR3 runs from the conserved cysteine through the conserved F or W. D genes are given only for firm matches. Not every row has a clone size; where given, it reads once, few, many or a size class.

CASSLGQGGYGYTF TGTGCCAGCAGTCTGGGACAGGGCGGTTATGGCTACACCTTC TRBJ1-2 TRBD1 TRBV28 many
CSASKVGSSKNIQYF TGCAGTGCTAGCAAGGTTGGGTCTTCCAAAAACATTCAGTACTTC TRBJ2-4 . TRBV20-1 many
CASSLGTGSNYGYTF TGTGCCAGCAGCTTAGGGACGGGCAGCAACTATGGCTACACCTTC TRBJ1-2 . TRBV7-6 many
CASSAAPTYEQYF TGTGCCAGCAGTGCAGCTCCCACCTACGAGCAGTACTTC TRBJ2-7 . TRBV6-1 .
CASSLNTQYF TGTGCCAGCAGCCTTAATACGCAGTATTTT TRBJ2-3 . TRBV7-2 many
CASSEGQKNIQYF TGTGCCAGCAGTGAAGGTCAGAAAAACATTCAGTACTTC TRBJ2-4 . TRBV2 many
CASNDGQLYGYTF TGTGCCAGCAATGACGGACAGCTCTATGGCTACACCTTC TRBJ1-2 . TRBV2 many
CASSLLTSGIRAKNIQYF TGTGCCAGCAGCTTGCTTACTAGCGGGATCCGGGCCAAAAACATTCAGTACTTC TRBJ2-4 TRBD2 TRBV5-6 many
CASSFTSAGYTF TGTGCCAGCAGTTTTACCTCCGCAGGCTACACCTTC TRBJ1-2 . TRBV12-3/TRBV12-4 few
CASNGGAQTSGYTF TGTGCCAGCAACGGGGGGGCGCAAACGAGTGGCTACACCTTC TRBJ1-2 . TRBV12-3/TRBV12-4 few
CAWSVWGQSYGYTF TGTGCCTGGAGTGTATGGGGACAGAGCTATGGCTACACCTTC TRBJ1-2 TRBD1 TRBV30 many
CASSQFGGQETQYF TGTGCCAGCTCACAATTCGGGGGCCAAGAGACCCAGTACTTC TRBJ2-5 . TRBV18 many